The clone carrying this T cell receptor beta chain was picked up one time. Its antigen is as yet unknown. This entry is derived from a study of cytomegalovirus exposure and HLA in healthy donors. Study-level points and caveats: Reportedly, a later analysis found an Asian-associated ancestry cluster had fewer N-insertions than the roughly 670-donor mean. It was taken for granted in presence/absence analyses that sequencing depth across donors was roughly uniform.

13 Jbeta primers and 60 Vbeta primers were used for the PCR. Clones were sequenced by immunoSEQ multiplex PCR, and TCRdb holds only the in-frame ones, with some missing. The table lists 150,000 to 200,000 clones, roughly 80% of them singletons. The receptor was isolated from a man aged 25 to 40 in good health and CMV-seropositive. Sequencing used PBMCs.

The CDR3 region has the DNA TGTGCCAGCAGTGAGACTGGACATATTCAGCCCCAGCATTTT. Its translation: CASSETGHIQPQHF. The chain carries TRBV25-1 and TRBJ1-5; a weak D match, TRBD1 (5 bases). The CDR3 sequence is 14 residues long. The germline V gene encodes CDR1 MGHDK and CDR2 SYGVNS. V shed 3 bases and J shed 6 bases, with 12 bases lying between them.